Shown below are 23 T cell receptor beta chains from a single sample sequenced in a study of blood T cell repertoires in COVID-19. Repertoires were generated with immunoSEQ multiplex PCR, while TCRdb's copy carries only in-frame clones and drops some. The sample yields over 70,000 clones, nearly 80% seen once. What was sequenced was peripheral blood. Every receptor here comes from a man aged 70-80 years with COVID-19, enrolled during active disease.

This clone was detected a few times. The gene calls are TRBV5-1 and TRBJ2-7; D may be TRBD1 (8 bases). CDR1 and CDR2 from the germline V gene are SGHRS and YFSETQ. The CDR3 covers 15 residues. V was cut by 4 bases and J by 7 bases, with 21 bases left in between. The CDR3 DNA is TGCGCCAGCAGCCCTAGACAGGGGAGGGTATGGGAGCAGTACTTC. It codes for CASSPRQGRVWEQYF.

The V call is TRBV6-4, the J call TRBJ2-7; TRBD2 matches 11 bases. CDR1 and CDR2 from the germline V gene are MRHNA and SNTAGT. V dropped 5 bases and J dropped 1; count of bases not matched to a gene: 7. CDR3 size: 16 residues. For the CDR3, the DNA is TGTGCCAGCAGTCTCCTTGGGACTAGCGGATCCTACGAGCAGTACTTC. Amino acid sequence: CASSLLGTSGSYEQYF.

The genes are TRBV6-6 and TRBJ1-3; TRBD1 is a possible D gene (6 bases). V lost 5 bases and J lost 3, with 17 bases in between. This CDR3 is built from 16 residues. The germline V gene has CDR1 MNHNY and CDR2 SVGAGI (reference sequence). The chain's CDR3 is CASSPRTAFFGNTIYF. The CDR3 nucleotides read TGTGCCAGCAGTCCCCGGACAGCCTTCTTTGGAAACACCATATATTTT.

The chain links TRBV27 to TRBJ2-2, with a possible D match to TRBD1 (6 bases). The length of the CDR3 is 14 residues. V was shortened by 5 bases and J by 3 bases, with 10 bases between the two germline ends. Looked up from germline, CDR1 is MNHEY and CDR2 is SMNVEV (reference sequence). The CDR3 region is CASSDRSYTGELFF. CDR3 DNA sequence: TGTGCCAGCAGTGACAGGAGTTACACCGGGGAGCTGTTTTTT.

This chain uses TRBV11-2 with TRBJ1-2; the match to TRBD1 covers 8 bases. From germline, CDR1 is SGHAT and CDR2 FQNNGV. After removal of 2 bases from V and 2 bases from J, the junction contained 4 bases not matched to a gene. The CDR3 runs to 15 residues. CDR3 region: CASSLYRTGNYGYTF. The CDR3 coding sequence is TGTGCCAGCAGCTTATATCGGACAGGGAACTATGGCTACACCTTC.

The chain joins TRBV7-9 to TRBJ2-1; the D is unclear. Germline assignment: CDR1 SEHNR and CDR2 FQNEAQ (reference sequence). The CDR3 contains 14 residues. V lost 5 bases to trimming and J lost 12 bases, with 20 bases between them. CDR3 region: CASSTSQLSDWQFF. The CDR3 nucleotides are TGTGCCAGCAGCACCAGTCAACTCTCCGACTGGCAGTTCTTC.

This chain links TRBV10-3 with TRBJ2-5; D perhaps matches TRBD2 (5 bases). Germline CDR1 and CDR2: ENHRY and SYGVKD. This CDR3 region has 13 residues. The ends were cut back, 5 bases at V and 5 bases at J, with 12 bases in the middle. The CDR3 DNA reads TGTGCCATCAGTTCCTTTGGCGGGGAGACCCAGTACTTC. Translating it yields CAISSFGGETQYF.

The rearrangement links TRBV28 to TRBJ1-4, with D uncertain. Germline-derived CDR1 and CDR2 are MDHEN and SYDVKM. This CDR3 region has 11 residues. V was cut by 3 bases and J by 10 bases, with 6 bases left in between. CDR3 nucleotides: TGTGCCAGCAGTTTGACTGGAAAACTGTTTTTT. Translating it yields CASSLTGKLFF.

This chain connects TRBV4-1 to TRBJ2-7; D perhaps matches TRBD2 (6 bases). The CDR3 loop spans 15 amino acids. The germline gives CDR1 MGHRA, CDR2 YSYEKL. The V and J ends lost 4 bases and 2 bases respectively, with 15 bases between them. CDR3 residues: CASSREHRTTYEQYF. CDR3 nucleotide sequence: TGCGCCAGCAGCCGCGAACACAGGACTACCTACGAGCAGTACTTC.

The chain is built from TRBV5-1 and TRBJ1-1, with D maybe TRBD1 (6 bases). Per the germline V gene, CDR1 is SGHRS and CDR2 is YFSETQ. The CDR3 runs 15 residues. V lost 3 bases and J 3 bases, leaving 15 bases between the germline ends. DNA for the CDR3: TGCGCCAGCAGCTACCGGGACACATGGGACACTGAAGCTTTCTTT. Translated: CASSYRDTWDTEAFF.

For the CDR3, the DNA is TGTGCCAGCAGTCCCCCGGGGACAACTCGGGAGCAGTTCTTC. Protein: CASSPPGTTREQFF. The V gene is TRBV28, the J gene TRBJ2-1; maybe TRBD1 (6 bases). Germline CDR1 is MDHEN and CDR2 is SYDVKM. Trimming removed 5 bases at V and 10 bases at J, with 18 bases between. This CDR3 contains 14 residues.

V gene TRBV9 combines with J gene TRBJ2-3; D remains ambiguous. CDR3 size: 12 residues. CDR1 and CDR2 from the germline V gene are SGDLS and YYNGEE. V lost 1 base and J lost 6, with 6 bases in between. CDR3 DNA sequence: TGTGCCAGCAGCGTATCCGTTGATACGCAGTATTTT. It codes for CASSVSVDTQYF.

The chain carries TRBV5-1 and TRBJ1-2; 8 bases map to TRBD1. The germline V gene encodes CDR1 SGHRS and CDR2 YFSETQ. CDR3 length equals 13 residues. V lost 3 bases and J lost 8; bases outside the gene matches: 6. The CDR3 reads CASSYGQGGGYTF. The CDR3 DNA follows: TGCGCCAGCAGCTATGGACAGGGAGGGGGCTACACCTTC.

The V gene is TRBV7-9, the J gene TRBJ2-2, with TRBD2 matching over 15 bases. The CDR3 is 17 residues long. V lost 5 bases and J lost 5; bases outside the gene matches: 6. The V gene's germline CDR1 is SEHNR and CDR2 FQNEAQ (reference sequence). DNA for the CDR3: TGTGCCAGCAGCCTCGGACTAGCGGGGGGGCAGACCGGGGAGCTGTTTTTT. It yields the protein CASSLGLAGGQTGELFF.

The genes are TRBV19 and TRBJ1-1; perhaps TRBD1 as D (5 bases). Trimming shortened V by 1 base and J by 5 bases, and 11 bases separated the two germline ends. The germline V gene encodes CDR1 LNHDA and CDR2 SQIVND (reference sequence). The CDR3 runs 14 residues. The CDR3 nucleotides read TGTGCCAGTAGTATAGGCCCCACAGGAACTGAAGCTTTCTTT. Translated: CASSIGPTGTEAFF.

The genes are TRBV7-2 and TRBJ1-2, with D tentatively TRBD1 (6 bases). The germline V gene has CDR1 SGHTA and CDR2 FQGNSA. This CDR3 has 15 amino acids. V lost 0 bases and J 3 bases, leaving 11 bases between the germline ends. The chain's CDR3 is CASSLAPDSDYGYTF. The CDR3 bases are TGTGCCAGCAGCTTAGCACCGGACAGCGACTATGGCTACACCTTC.

The rearrangement links TRBV9 to TRBJ1-4; the match to TRBD1 covers 9 bases. CDR1 is SGDLS, CDR2 YYNGEE, per germline. The CDR3 spans 15 residues. V was clipped by 4 bases and J by 6 bases; unmatched bases: 7. Written as DNA, the CDR3 is TGTGCCAGCAGCACCTCGGGACAGGGAGATGAAAAACTGTTTTTT. Translated: CASSTSGQGDEKLFF.

In DNA form, the CDR3 reads TGCGCCAGCAGCTTGGGGACAGGGGAGTATTCACCCCTCCACTTT. As protein: CASSLGTGEYSPLHF. The chain is built from TRBV5-1 and TRBJ1-6; 9 nucleotides agree with TRBD1. The trim removed 0 bases at V and 8 bases at J, leaving 3 bases unmatched. Germline CDR1 and CDR2: SGHRS and YFSETQ. There are 15 residues in the CDR3.

J is TRBJ2-4 and V is TRBV6-6; a possible D gene is TRBD2 (7 bases). The CDR3 has 16 residues. With 6 bases removed from V and 1 base from J, the gap between germline ends came to 16 bases. Germline V gene lookup returns CDR1 MNHNY and CDR2 SVGAGI (reference sequence). CDR3 bases: TGTGCCAGCAGCCCAGGGGAGGGTGCGGCCAAAAACATTCAGTACTTC. It is translated as CASSPGEGAAKNIQYF.

The V and J genes are TRBV5-6 and TRBJ1-1; TRBD1 matches at 8 bases. V trimming: 5 bases; J trimming: 1 base; junction bases outside the gene matches: 4. The CDR3 has 14 amino acids. Germline V gene data show CDR1 as SGHDT and CDR2 as YYEEEE. The CDR3 protein is CASRRTGRNTEAFF. CDR3 nucleotides: TGTGCCAGCAGACGGACAGGGAGGAACACTGAAGCTTTCTTT.

In its sample, this clone was seen a few times. V usage is TRBV29-1 and J usage is TRBJ1-2, with TRBD1 matching 10 bases. Germline loops: CDR1 SQVTM, CDR2 ANQGSEA. The CDR3 runs to 14 residues. Trimming removed 4 bases from V and 4 bases from J; junction bases left unmatched: 6. DNA of the CDR3: TGCAGCGTTGCGGGACAGGGGTACGGCTATGGCTACACCTTC. It yields the protein CSVAGQGYGYGYTF.

V is TRBV4-1 and J is TRBJ1-5; 9 bases line up with TRBD1. Losses at the gene ends were 3 bases for V and 2 bases for J; bases not matched to a gene: 5. The CDR3 has 16 amino acids. The germline V gene encodes CDR1 MGHRA and CDR2 YSYEKL. The CDR3 loop is CASSQRQGDGNQPQHF. CDR3 DNA: TGCGCCAGCAGCCAGAGACAGGGGGACGGCAATCAGCCCCAGCATTTT.

This clone was seen more than once but under ten times. This chain connects TRBV4-1 to TRBJ2-1; TRBD1 matches 10 bases. V gave up 0 bases and J gave up 6 bases; unmatched junction bases: 14. CDR1 MGHRA and CDR2 YSYEKL come from the germline V gene. The CDR3 totals 19 residues. CDR3 in DNA: TGCGCCAGCAGCCAAGACCAGGATCCCGGGACAGGGGAGACCAATGAGCAGTTCTTC. This translates into CASSQDQDPGTGETNEQFF.